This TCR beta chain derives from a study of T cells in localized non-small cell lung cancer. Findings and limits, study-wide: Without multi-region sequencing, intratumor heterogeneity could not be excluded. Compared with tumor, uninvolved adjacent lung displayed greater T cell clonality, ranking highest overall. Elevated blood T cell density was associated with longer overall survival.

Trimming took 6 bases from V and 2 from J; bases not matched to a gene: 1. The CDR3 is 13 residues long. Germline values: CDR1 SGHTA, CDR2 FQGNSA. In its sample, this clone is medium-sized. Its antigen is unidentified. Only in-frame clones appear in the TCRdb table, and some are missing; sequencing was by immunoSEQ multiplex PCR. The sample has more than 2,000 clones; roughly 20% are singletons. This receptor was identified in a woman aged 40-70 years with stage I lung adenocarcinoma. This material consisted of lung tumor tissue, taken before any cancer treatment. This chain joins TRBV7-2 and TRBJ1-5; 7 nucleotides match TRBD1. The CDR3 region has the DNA TGTGCCAGCAGTGACAGGGGCAATCAGCCCCAGCATTTT. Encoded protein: CASSDRGNQPQHF.